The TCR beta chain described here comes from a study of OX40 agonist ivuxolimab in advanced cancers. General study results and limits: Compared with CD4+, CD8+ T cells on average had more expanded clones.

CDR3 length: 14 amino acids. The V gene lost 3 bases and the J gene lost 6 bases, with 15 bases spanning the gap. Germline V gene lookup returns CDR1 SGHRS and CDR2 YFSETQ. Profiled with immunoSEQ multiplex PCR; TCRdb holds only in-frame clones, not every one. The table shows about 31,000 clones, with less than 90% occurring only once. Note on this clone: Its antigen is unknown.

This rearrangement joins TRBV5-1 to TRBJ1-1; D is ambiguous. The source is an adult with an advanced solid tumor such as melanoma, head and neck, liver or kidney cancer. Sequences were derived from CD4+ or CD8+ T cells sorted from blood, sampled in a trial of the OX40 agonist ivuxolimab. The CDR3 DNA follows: TGCGCCAGCAGCTATGCGGTGGAGCGGGCTGAAGCTTTCTTT. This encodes CASSYAVERAEAFF.